This T cell receptor (beta chain) is drawn from a study of neurological immune-mediated disorders. At least ten counts were recorded for this clonotype. The study built unsorted libraries from 2 million PBMCs kept at -80 C. TCRdb analysed the 5' RACE reads with MiXCR anew, one entry per CDR3 protein. The sample shows 65,000 to 85,000 distinct CDR3 sequences, 2.5% to 4% of them seen only once. The CDR3 extends over 14 amino acids. CDR1 and CDR2 from the germline V gene are MDHEN and SYDVKM. Trimming cost V 5 bases and J 8 bases; bases outside gene matches: 11. The sequence came from a woman aged 50 to 60 with multiple sclerosis. The sequencing sample was made of PBMCs. This sequence joins TRBV28 and TRBJ1-1; TRBD1 matches 7 bases. The CDR3 here is CASSPTPGQREAFF. The CDR3 region has the DNA TGTGCCAGCAGTCCCACCCCGGGACAGAGAGAAGCTTTCTTT.